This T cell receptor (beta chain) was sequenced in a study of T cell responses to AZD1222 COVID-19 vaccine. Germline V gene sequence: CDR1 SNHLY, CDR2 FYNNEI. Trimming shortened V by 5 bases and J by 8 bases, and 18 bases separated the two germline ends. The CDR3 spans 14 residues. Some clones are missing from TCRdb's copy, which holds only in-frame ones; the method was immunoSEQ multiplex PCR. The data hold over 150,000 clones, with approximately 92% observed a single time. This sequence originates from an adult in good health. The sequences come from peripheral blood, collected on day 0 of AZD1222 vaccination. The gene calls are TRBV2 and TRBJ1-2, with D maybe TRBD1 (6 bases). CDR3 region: CASSHRDTRRGYTF. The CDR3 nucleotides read TGTGCCAGCAGTCACCGGGACACCCGACGGGGCTACACCTTC.